Listed below are T cell receptor beta chains from one sample, sequenced in a study of regulatory T cells in long-lasting Graves disease. TCRdb fed the multiplex PCR reads into MiXCR, producing one record per CDR3 protein. The sample shows 400,000 to 500,000 distinct CDR3 sequences, about 15% of them seen only once. The data were also submitted as part of a second study, on T cells in Graves' hyperthyroidism and ophthalmopathy.

Sequencing used peripheral blood mononuclear cells (PBMCs), obtained at new diagnosis, from a patient treated with antithyroid drugs. The receptors were gathered from a woman aged 25 to 39 with Graves disease. CDR3s leave out the opening cysteine and the closing phenylalanine or tryptophan. The D gene is left open where the match is weak.

TRBJ2-7,TRBV10-3,.,AISDRSYEQY
TRBJ2-1,TRBV5-1,.,ASSLVWGDNEQF
TRBJ1-5,TRBV28,.,ASSSGILESNQPQH
TRBJ2-7,TRBV28,TRBD2,ACSVAGSSYEQY
TRBJ2-5,TRBV3-1,TRBD2,ASSQLAGSGETQY
TRBJ1-6,TRBV28,.,ASSPIDRDNSPLH
TRBJ2-1,TRBV11-2,TRBD2,ASSLGGTGGIYNEQF
TRBJ2-5,TRBV11-3,TRBD2,ASSLVPDLSGSPTQY
TRBJ2-5,TRBV20-1,TRBD1,SARDPGQGARYQY
TRBJ2-1,TRBV12-3/TRBV12-4,TRBD2,ASSPLTGGPYNKQF
TRBJ2-7,TRBV5-1,TRBD1,ASSDHGTGENEQY
TRBJ2-1,TRBV24-1,.,ATRSGAYNEQF
TRBJ1-5,TRBV29-1,.,SVGGNSNQPQH
TRBJ2-3,TRBV12-3/TRBV12-4,TRBD2,ASSLAGYTDTQY
TRBJ2-1,TRBV11-3,TRBD2,ASSPTSGLLYNEQF
TRBJ2-5,TRBV11-2,TRBD1,ASSLDYTGGLGETQY
TRBJ2-3,TRBV5-4,TRBD2,ASSQGLAPGTQY
TRBJ2-2,TRBV7-9,TRBD2,ASRTGGRPVALAGGPNTGELF
TRBJ2-7,TRBV12-3/TRBV12-4,.,ASQWTASYEQY
TRBJ2-4,TRBV5-1,.,ASSLDLLSAKNIQY
TRBJ1-4,TRBV20-1,.,SAPTDGLGEKLF
TRBJ2-3,TRBV18,.,ASSPDSVDTQY
TRBJ1-3,TRBV12-3/TRBV12-4,.,ASSPTWGTLSRRDTIY
TRBJ2-2,TRBV20-1,.,SARGRRFDTGELF
TRBJ1-2,TRBV20-1,.,SALPQVGYGYT
TRBJ2-1,TRBV9,.,ASSAGQYNEQF
TRBJ2-5,TRBV2,.,ASQSGPPGTQY
TRBJ2-5,TRBV3-1,TRBD2,ASSQGTSGAKETQY
TRBJ2-2,TRBV28,TRBD2,ASSSGTSGRAHGELF
TRBJ2-3,TRBV20-1,TRBD2,SARVPSWTSGLTDTQY
TRBJ2-3,TRBV30,.,AWSVSGDTQY